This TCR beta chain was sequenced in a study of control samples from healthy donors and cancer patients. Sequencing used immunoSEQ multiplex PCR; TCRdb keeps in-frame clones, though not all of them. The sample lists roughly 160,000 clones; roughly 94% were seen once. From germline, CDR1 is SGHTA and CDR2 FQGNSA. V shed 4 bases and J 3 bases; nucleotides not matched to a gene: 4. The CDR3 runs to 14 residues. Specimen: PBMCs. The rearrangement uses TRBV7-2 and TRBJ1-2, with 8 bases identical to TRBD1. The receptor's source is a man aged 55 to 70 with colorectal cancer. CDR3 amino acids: CASSSTTGDYGYTF. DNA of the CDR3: TGTGCCAGCAGCTCCACGACAGGGGACTATGGCTACACCTTC. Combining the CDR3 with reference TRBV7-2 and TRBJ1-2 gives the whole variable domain GAGVSQSPSNKVTEKGKDVELRCDPISGHTALYWYRQSLGQGLEFLIYFQGNSAPDKSGLPSDRFSAERTGGSVSTLTIQRTQQEDSAVYLCASSSTTGDYGYTFGSGTRLTVV.